This T cell receptor (beta chain) was captured in a study of blood T cell repertoires in COVID-19. Whole-study context: PBMCs, B-cell-depleted T cells, or T cells provided the cDNA or gDNA that made up the material.

This CDR3 contains 15 residues. V shed 5 bases, J shed 6 bases, and the junction held 6 bases outside the gene matches. Per the germline V gene, CDR1 is LNHDA and CDR2 is SQIVND (reference sequence). Data came from immunoSEQ multiplex PCR; TCRdb stores just in-frame clones and leaves some out. Of some 120,000 clones in the sample, approximately 85% were seen once. Sequencing used peripheral blood. The receptor's source is a human donor in a cohort sampled during active COVID-19. This rearrangement joins TRBV19 to TRBJ2-2, with TRBD1 matching over 10 bases. The CDR3 DNA is TGTGCCAGTAGTGCCGGGGACAGGGGTTCCGGGGAGCTGTTTTTT. This gives the protein CASSAGDRGSGELFF.